This T cell receptor beta chain was recorded in a study of T cells after posttransplantation cyclophosphamide. Study-wide results and caveats: Recipient CMV seropositivity and CMV reactivation strongly tracked TRB clonality. Later blood repertoires were often dominated by clones from the donor CD8+ memory compartment. TRB overlap between skin or GI tissue T cells and blood was limited.

This CDR3 contains 13 residues. CDR1 and CDR2 from the germline V gene are LNHNV and YYDKDF (reference sequence). TCRdb keeps only in-frame clones here, not all; method: immunoSEQ multiplex PCR. Altogether 14,000 or so clones were found in the sample, and no singletons occur. Cyclophosphamide on days +3 and +4 followed busulfan-fludarabine conditioning and a marrow graft. A note on this clone: Antigen specificity is unknown.

The starting material was PBMCs, obtained more than 1,000 days after allogeneic stem cell transplant with posttransplant cyclophosphamide. V and J are TRBV15 and TRBJ2-5, with D tentatively TRBD2 (5 bases). The closer fit of TRBJ2-7 to the DNA end suggests the J call may be wrong. This clonotype was obtained from a female patient aged 40-50 years who received an allogeneic stem cell transplant from a related donor, was CMV-positive, and had no GVHD. T cells may partly derive from the graft donor. Here the CDR3 reads CATSTRRGSEQYF. The CDR3 DNA is TGTGCCACCAGCACACGACGGGGTAGCGAGCAGTACTTC.